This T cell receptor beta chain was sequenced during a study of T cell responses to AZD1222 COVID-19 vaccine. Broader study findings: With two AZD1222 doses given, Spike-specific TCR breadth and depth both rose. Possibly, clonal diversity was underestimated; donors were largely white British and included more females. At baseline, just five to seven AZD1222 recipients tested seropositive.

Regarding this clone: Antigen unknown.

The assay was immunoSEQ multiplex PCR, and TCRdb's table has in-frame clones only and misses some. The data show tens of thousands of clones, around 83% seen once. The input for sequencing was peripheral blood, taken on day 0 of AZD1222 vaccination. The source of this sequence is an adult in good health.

The CDR3 coding sequence is TGTGCCAGCAGGACAGGACCCGCAAACACCATATATTTT. It is translated as CASRTGPANTIYF. The chain combines TRBV12-3 or TRBV12-4 with TRBJ1-3; D is possibly TRBD1 (6 bases). The V end was cut by 6 bases, the J end by 6 bases, with 12 bases between. This CDR3 comprises 13 residues.